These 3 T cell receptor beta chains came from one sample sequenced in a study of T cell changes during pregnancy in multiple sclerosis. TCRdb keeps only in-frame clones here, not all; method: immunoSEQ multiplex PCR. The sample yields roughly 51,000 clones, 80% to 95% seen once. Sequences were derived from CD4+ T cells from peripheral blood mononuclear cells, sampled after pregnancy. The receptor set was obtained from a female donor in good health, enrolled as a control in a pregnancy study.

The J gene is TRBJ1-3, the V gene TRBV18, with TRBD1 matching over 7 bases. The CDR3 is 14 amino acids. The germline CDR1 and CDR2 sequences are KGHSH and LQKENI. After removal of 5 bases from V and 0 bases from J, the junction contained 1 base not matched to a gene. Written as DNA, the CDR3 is TGTGCCAGCTCATCAGGGGGCTCTGGAAACACCATATATTTT. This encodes CASSSGGSGNTIYF. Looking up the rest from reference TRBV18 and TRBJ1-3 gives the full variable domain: NAGVMQNPRHLVRRRGQEARLRCSPMKGHSHVYWYRQLPEEGLKFMVYLQKENIIDESGMPKERFSAEFPKEGPSILRIQQVVRGDSAAYFCASSSGGSGNTIYFGEGSWLTVV.

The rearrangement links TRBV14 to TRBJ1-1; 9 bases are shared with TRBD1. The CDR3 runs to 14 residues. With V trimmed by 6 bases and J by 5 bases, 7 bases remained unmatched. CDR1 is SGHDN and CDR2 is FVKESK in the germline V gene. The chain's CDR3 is CASRVQGAGTEAFF. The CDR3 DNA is TGTGCCAGCAGAGTACAGGGGGCTGGAACTGAAGCTTTCTTT.

CDR3 DNA: TGTGCCTGGAATGGACAGGGCAATCAGCCCCAGCATTTT. It specifies CAWNGQGNQPQHF. The chain joins TRBV30 to TRBJ1-5, with 7 bases fitting TRBD1. The CDR3 is 13 amino acids. CDR1 and CDR2 (germline): GTSNPN, SVGIG (reference sequence). Trimming cost V 4 bases and J 2 bases; bases outside gene matches: 2.